Sequencing of this T cell receptor (beta chain) was carried out in a study of T cell changes during pregnancy in multiple sclerosis. Germline lookup yields CDR1 SEHNR and CDR2 FQNEAQ (reference sequence). The length of the CDR3 is 17 residues. The V and J ends lost 3 bases and 1 base, in that order; junction bases with no gene match: 6. Generated by immunoSEQ multiplex PCR, the TCRdb table keeps only in-frame clones and is missing some. The repertoire holds tens of thousands of clones, with around 94% as singletons. This TCR was recovered from a female donor with multiple sclerosis, enrolled in a pregnancy study. Sequences were derived from CD4+ T cells from peripheral blood mononuclear cells, sampled after pregnancy. J is TRBJ2-3 and V is TRBV7-9; 11 nucleotides match TRBD2. CDR3 in DNA: TGTGCCAGCAGCTTTACAACGGGACTAGCGGGCACAGATACGCAGTATTTT. It codes for CASSFTTGLAGTDTQYF.